The sequence of this TCR beta chain was determined in a study of post-analysis software for immune sequencing data. Broader study findings: When the samples were clustered directly with F measure, those that had been prepared in the same batch showed strong co-clustering. When patients were compared with controls, four or five TRBV segments were more frequent, TRBV5-6, TRBV5-1 and TRBV20-1 among them.

This CDR3 region has 12 residues. Trimming took off 6 bases at V and 3 bases at J, with 9 bases between the two ends. The V gene's germline CDR1 is MGHDK and CDR2 SYGVNS. This clonotype was recorded a few times. The antigen remains undetermined. TCR beta libraries were prepared from cDNA with unique molecular identifiers. TCRdb reprocessed the PCR reads with MiXCR, giving one entry per CDR3 protein. The table includes 700,000 to 900,000 distinct CDR3 sequences, about half detected once. This TCR was sampled from a girl aged 10 to 17 with multiple sclerosis. J is TRBJ2-7 and V is TRBV25-1, with a weak D call TRBD1 (6 bases). What was sequenced was blood. The CDR3 bases are TGTGCCAGCAGGGAACAGGGCTACGAGCAGTACTTC. It specifies CASREQGYEQYF.